Shown below are 10 T cell receptor beta chains from a single sample sequenced in a study of shared T cell receptors in the human thymus. Using immunoSEQ multiplex PCR, the repertoire was profiled, and TCRdb retains in-frame clones only, with some absent. This sample has about 380,000 clones, with approximately 95% found just once. The sample was thymocytes. These receptor sequences come from a human donor.

The J gene is TRBJ2-5, the V gene TRBV4-2; D is possibly TRBD1 (6 bases). The CDR3 is 15 residues long. Germline V gene lookup returns CDR1 LGHNA and CDR2 YNFKEQ. Trimming stripped 4 bases from V and 2 bases from J, with 14 bases between. In nucleotides, the CDR3 is TGTGCCAGCAGCCCCGTTTCTACAGGGCAAGAGACCCAGTACTTC. This sequence encodes CASSPVSTGQETQYF.

V is TRBV6-1 and J is TRBJ1-4; possibly TRBD1 for D (6 bases). This CDR3 is 18 amino acids long. Germline-derived CDR1 and CDR2 are MNHNS and SASEGT. V lost 2 bases and J lost 7, with 23 bases in between. In nucleotides, the CDR3 is TGTGCCAGCAGTGAACCCCCTCACAGGGCTGGAGGGGGTGAAAAACTGTTTTTT. Translation: CASSEPPHRAGGGEKLFF.

This chain connects TRBV7-2 to TRBJ2-4, with 7 bases aligning to TRBD2. J was trimmed by 7 bases and V by 0 bases; bases with no gene match: 3. The CDR3 runs 14 residues. CDR1 and CDR2 from the germline V gene are SGHTA and FQGNSA. The CDR3 sequence: CASSLAGGHNIQYF. CDR3 coding DNA: TGTGCCAGCAGCTTAGCGGGAGGGCACAACATTCAGTACTTC. Variable domain in full (rest from reference TRBV7-2 and TRBJ2-4): GAGVSQSPSNKVTEKGKDVELRCDPISGHTALYWYRQSLGQGLEFLIYFQGNSAPDKSGLPSDRFSAERTGGSVSTLTIQRTQQEDSAVYLCASSLAGGHNIQYFGAGTRLSVL.

The rearrangement joins TRBV9 to TRBJ2-1; tentative D call: TRBD2 (6 bases). This CDR3 comprises 11 residues. The germline V gene encodes CDR1 SGDLS and CDR2 YYNGEE. The germline V and J ends were trimmed by 3 bases and 11 bases, with 9 bases remaining between them. The CDR3 DNA reads TGTGCCAGCAGCGGTGGGACTCAGCAGTTCTTC. This sequence encodes CASSGGTQQFF. The whole variable domain, filled in from reference TRBV9 and TRBJ2-1, reads DSGVTQTPKHLITATGQRVTLRCSPRSGDLSVYWYQQSLDQGLQFLIQYYNGEERAKGNILERFSAQQFPDLHSELNLSSLELGDSALYFCASSGGTQQFFGPGTRLTVL.

This chain joins TRBV30 and TRBJ2-1; D uncertain. V dropped 2 bases and J dropped 3 bases, with 17 bases sitting between them. Germline lookup yields CDR1 GTSNPN and CDR2 SVGIG (reference sequence). The CDR3 is 16 residues long. CDR3 DNA sequence: TGTGCCTGGAGTTTAGGATGGGCCCCGTACTACAATGAGCAGTTCTTC. Translating gives CAWSLGWAPYYNEQFF.

The chain has TRBV7-3 and TRBJ2-1; D uncertain. The V end was cut by 4 bases, the J end by 8 bases, with 12 bases between. The germline gives CDR1 SGHTA, CDR2 FQGTGA. The CDR3 is made up of 13 amino acids. The CDR3 sequence: CASSSRPSYEQFF. The CDR3 region has the DNA TGTGCCAGCAGCTCCCGGCCCAGCTATGAGCAGTTCTTC.

The V call is TRBV19, the J call TRBJ2-3; D uncertain. Per the germline V gene, CDR1 is LNHDA and CDR2 is SQIVND (reference sequence). The CDR3 is made up of 14 amino acids. V shed 3 bases and J shed 3 bases, with 10 bases lying between them. CDR3 sequence reads: CASSINRKTDTQYF. As DNA, the CDR3 is TGTGCCAGTAGTATTAACAGAAAAACAGATACGCAGTATTTT.

The V call is TRBV6-5, the J call TRBJ1-1; 10 bases match TRBD1. From germline, CDR1 is MNHEY and CDR2 SVGAGI. The CDR3 has 15 amino acids. The V segment lost 5 bases and the J segment 7 bases; nucleotides outside the gene matches: 10. The CDR3: CASSPGTGAAFEAFF. The CDR3 bases are TGTGCCAGCAGTCCCGGGACAGGGGCGGCGTTTGAAGCTTTCTTT.

V gene TRBV9 combines with J gene TRBJ2-1; D unclear. In germline, CDR1 is SGDLS, CDR2 YYNGEE. Trimming removed 0 bases from V and 0 bases from J, with 13 bases in between. The CDR3 is 17 residues long. The DNA of the CDR3 is TGTGCCAGCAGCGTAGACACCGGAATGAGCTCCTACAATGAGCAGTTCTTC. Its protein product is CASSVDTGMSSYNEQFF. Drawing the rest from reference TRBV9 and TRBJ2-1, the complete variable domain is DSGVTQTPKHLITATGQRVTLRCSPRSGDLSVYWYQQSLDQGLQFLIQYYNGEERAKGNILERFSAQQFPDLHSELNLSSLELGDSALYFCASSVDTGMSSYNEQFFGPGTRLTVL.

Here the CDR3 DNA reads TGTGCCAGCAGCCCGTGGGCAGGTACCTCTGGAAACACCATATATTTT. Amino acid sequence: CASSPWAGTSGNTIYF. The chain links TRBV14 to TRBJ1-3; no clear D gene. This CDR3 has 16 residues. CDR1 is SGHDN and CDR2 is FVKESK in the germline V gene. The germline V and J ends were trimmed by 4 bases and 0 bases, with 13 bases remaining between them.